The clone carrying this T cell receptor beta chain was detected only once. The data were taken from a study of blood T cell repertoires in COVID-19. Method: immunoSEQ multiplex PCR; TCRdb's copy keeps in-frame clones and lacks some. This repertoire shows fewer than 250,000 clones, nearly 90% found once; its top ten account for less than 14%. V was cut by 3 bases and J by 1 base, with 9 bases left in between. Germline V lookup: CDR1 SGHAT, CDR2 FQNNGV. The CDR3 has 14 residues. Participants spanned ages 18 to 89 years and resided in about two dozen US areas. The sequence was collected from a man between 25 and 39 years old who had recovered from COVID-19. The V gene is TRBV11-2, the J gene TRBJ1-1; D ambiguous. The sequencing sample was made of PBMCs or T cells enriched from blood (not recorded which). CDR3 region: CASSFTDKNTEAFF. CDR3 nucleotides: TGTGCCAGCAGCTTTACAGACAAGAACACTGAAGCTTTCTTT.